This paragraph covers one TCR beta chain sequence. Its target is not known. The data originate from a study of T cell responses to AZD1222 COVID-19 vaccine. Profiling relied on immunoSEQ multiplex PCR, and the TCRdb table lists in-frame clones only, not all of them. The sample includes 65,000 to 75,000 clones, about 85% seen only once; the top ten take 21%. The CDR3 contains 16 residues. The germline V and J ends were trimmed by 5 bases and 0 bases, with 14 bases remaining between them. Germline V gene sequence: CDR1 SNHLY, CDR2 FYNNEI. Study findings and constraints: The donor cohort was predominantly white British with a female majority, and clonal diversity may have been underestimated.

The source was peripheral blood, collected on day 0 of AZD1222 vaccination. The chain combines TRBV2 with TRBJ1-3; possible D gene TRBD1, 5 bases. The clonotype comes from an adult in good health. The chain's CDR3 is CASSLGTRSSGNTIYF. CDR3 nucleotide sequence: TGTGCCAGCAGTTTGGGGACCAGGAGCTCTGGAAACACCATATATTTT. The variable domain in full, with the rest retrieved from reference TRBV2 and TRBJ1-3, is EPEVTQTPSHQVTQMGQEVILRCVPISNHLYFYWYRQILGQKVEFLVSFYNNEISEKSEIFDDQFSVERPDGSNFTLKIRSTKLEDSAMYFCASSLGTRSSGNTIYFGEGSWLTVV.